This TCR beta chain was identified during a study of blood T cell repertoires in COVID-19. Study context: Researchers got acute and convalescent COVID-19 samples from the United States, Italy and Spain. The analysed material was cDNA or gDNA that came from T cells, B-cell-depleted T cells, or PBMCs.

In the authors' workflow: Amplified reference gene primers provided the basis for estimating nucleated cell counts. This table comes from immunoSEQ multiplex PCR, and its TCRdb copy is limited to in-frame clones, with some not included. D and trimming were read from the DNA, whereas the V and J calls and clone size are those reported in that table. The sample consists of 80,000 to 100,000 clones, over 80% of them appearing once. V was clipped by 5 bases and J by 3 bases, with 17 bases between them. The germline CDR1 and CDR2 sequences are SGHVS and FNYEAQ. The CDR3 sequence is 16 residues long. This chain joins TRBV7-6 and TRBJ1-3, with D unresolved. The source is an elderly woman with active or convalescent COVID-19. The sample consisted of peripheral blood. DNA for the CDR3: TGTGCCAGCAGCCCGCTTGTGTCAGGCCGTGGAAACACCATATATTTT. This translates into CASSPLVSGRGNTIYF.